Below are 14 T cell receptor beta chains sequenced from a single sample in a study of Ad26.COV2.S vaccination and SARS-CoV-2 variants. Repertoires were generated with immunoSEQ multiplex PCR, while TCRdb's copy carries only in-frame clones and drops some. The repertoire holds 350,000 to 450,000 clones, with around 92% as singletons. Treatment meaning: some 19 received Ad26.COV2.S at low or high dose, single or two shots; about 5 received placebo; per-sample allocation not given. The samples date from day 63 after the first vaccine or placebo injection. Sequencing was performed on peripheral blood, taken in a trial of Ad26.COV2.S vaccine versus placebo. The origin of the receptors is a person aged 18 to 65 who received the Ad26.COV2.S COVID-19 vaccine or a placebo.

The CDR3: CASSLRGRGATEAFF. CDR3 in DNA: TGTGCCAGCAGTTTACGGGGTAGGGGGGCCACTGAAGCTTTCTTT. The chain combines TRBV6-5 with TRBJ1-1; D possibly corresponds to TRBD1 (6 bases). The CDR3 runs to 15 residues. Looked up from germline, CDR1 is MNHEY and CDR2 is SVGAGI. Trimming pared 4 bases from V and 4 bases from J, leaving 16 bases between.

The CDR3 sequence: CASTTTANVEKLFF. The CDR3 DNA sequence: TGTGCCAGCACAACGACAGCGAACGTAGAAAAACTGTTTTTT. The V and J genes are TRBV2 and TRBJ1-4, with D tentatively TRBD1 (5 bases). The V and J ends lost 7 bases and 8 bases respectively, with 17 bases between them. The CDR3 runs 14 residues. CDR1 SNHLY and CDR2 FYNNEI come from the germline V gene.

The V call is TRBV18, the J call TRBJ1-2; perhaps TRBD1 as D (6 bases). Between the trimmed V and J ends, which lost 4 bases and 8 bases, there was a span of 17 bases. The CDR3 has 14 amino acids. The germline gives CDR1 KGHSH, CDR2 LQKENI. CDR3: CASSRDKYSEGYTF. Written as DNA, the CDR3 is TGTGCCAGCTCACGGGACAAGTATTCGGAAGGCTACACCTTC.

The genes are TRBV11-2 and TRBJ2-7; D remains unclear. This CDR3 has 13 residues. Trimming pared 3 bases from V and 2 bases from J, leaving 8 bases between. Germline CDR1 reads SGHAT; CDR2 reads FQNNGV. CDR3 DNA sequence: TGTGCCAGCAGCTTGCTGCAGGCCTACGAGCAGTACTTC. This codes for CASSLLQAYEQYF. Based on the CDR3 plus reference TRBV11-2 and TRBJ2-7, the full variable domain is EAGVAQSPRYKIIEKRQSVAFWCNPISGHATLYWYQQILGQGPKLLIQFQNNGVVDDSQLPKDRFSAERLKGVDSTLKIQPAKLEDSAVYLCASSLLQAYEQYFGPGTRLTVT.

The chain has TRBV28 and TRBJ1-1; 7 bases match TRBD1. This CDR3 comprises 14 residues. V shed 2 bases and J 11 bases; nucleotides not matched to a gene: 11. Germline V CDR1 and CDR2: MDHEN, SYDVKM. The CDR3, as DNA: TGTGCCAGCAGTTTAGGAACTCAGGGGGTTGGGGCTTTCTTT. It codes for CASSLGTQGVGAFF.

The CDR3 loop reads CASSWGAGSNQPQHF. The CDR3 DNA is TGTGCCAGCAGTTGGGGTGCAGGGAGCAATCAGCCCCAGCATTTT. V and J are TRBV27 and TRBJ1-5; D is possibly TRBD1 (5 bases). Germline CDR1 is MNHEY and CDR2 is SMNVEV (reference sequence). Trimming cost V 4 bases and J 1 base, with 11 bases left between them. The CDR3 runs to 15 residues.

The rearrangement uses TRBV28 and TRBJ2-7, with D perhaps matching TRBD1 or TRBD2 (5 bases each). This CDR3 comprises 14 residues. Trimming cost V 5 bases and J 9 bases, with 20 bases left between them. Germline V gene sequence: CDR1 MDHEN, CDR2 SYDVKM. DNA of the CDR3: TGTGCCAGCAGTACCAGGGACCACCTACGAAGGCAGTACTTC. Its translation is CASSTRDHLRRQYF.

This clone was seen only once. The CDR3 nucleotides read TGTGCCAGCAGCTCCAACCCTCTAGCGGGGGCCTACGAGCAGTACTTC. Translated: CASSSNPLAGAYEQYF. V is TRBV7-2 and J is TRBJ2-7; TRBD2 matches at 10 bases. Germline V CDR1 and CDR2: SGHTA, FQGNSA. Germline trimming cut 4 bases from V and 2 bases from J; bases unmatched to any gene: 8. This CDR3 has 16 residues.

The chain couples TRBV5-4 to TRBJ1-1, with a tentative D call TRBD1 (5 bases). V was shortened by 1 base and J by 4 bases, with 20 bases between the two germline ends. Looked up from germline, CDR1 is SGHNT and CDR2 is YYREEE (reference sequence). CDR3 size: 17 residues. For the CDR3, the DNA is TGTGCCAGCAGCTTGATTAGGGGAATCCGTGTTTTCACTGAAGCTTTCTTT. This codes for CASSLIRGIRVFTEAFF.

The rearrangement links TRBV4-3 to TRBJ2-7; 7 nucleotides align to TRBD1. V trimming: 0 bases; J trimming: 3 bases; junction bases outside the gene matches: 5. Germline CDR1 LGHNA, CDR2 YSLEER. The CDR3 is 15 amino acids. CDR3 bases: TGCGCCAGCAGCCAAGATAGGGCAGGGGGCTACGAGCAGTACTTC. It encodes CASSQDRAGGYEQYF.

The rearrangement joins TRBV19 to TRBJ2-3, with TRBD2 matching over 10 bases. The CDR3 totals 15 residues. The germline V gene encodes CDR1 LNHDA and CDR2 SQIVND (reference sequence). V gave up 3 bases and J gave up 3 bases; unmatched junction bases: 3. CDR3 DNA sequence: TGTGCCAGTAGTATTCCACTAGCGGGGACAGATACGCAGTATTTT. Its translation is CASSIPLAGTDTQYF.

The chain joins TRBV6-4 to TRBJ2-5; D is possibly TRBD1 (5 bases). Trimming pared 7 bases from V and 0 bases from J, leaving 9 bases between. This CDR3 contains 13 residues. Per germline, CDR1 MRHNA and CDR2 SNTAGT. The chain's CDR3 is CASNRSNQETQYF. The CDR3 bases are TGTGCCAGCAACAGGTCTAACCAAGAGACCCAGTACTTC.

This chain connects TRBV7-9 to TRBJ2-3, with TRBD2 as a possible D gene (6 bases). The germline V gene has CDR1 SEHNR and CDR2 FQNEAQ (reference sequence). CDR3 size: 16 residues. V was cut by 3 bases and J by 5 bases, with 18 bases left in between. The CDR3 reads CASSLLSGGFQDTQYF. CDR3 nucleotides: TGTGCCAGCAGCTTGCTCTCCGGAGGGTTCCAAGATACGCAGTATTTT.

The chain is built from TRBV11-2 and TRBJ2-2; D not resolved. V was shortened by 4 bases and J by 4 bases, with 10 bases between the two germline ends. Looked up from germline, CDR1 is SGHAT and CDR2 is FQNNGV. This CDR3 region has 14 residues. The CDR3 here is CASSSRLSTGELFF. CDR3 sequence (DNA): TGTGCCAGCAGCTCGCGCTTGTCCACCGGGGAGCTGTTTTTT.